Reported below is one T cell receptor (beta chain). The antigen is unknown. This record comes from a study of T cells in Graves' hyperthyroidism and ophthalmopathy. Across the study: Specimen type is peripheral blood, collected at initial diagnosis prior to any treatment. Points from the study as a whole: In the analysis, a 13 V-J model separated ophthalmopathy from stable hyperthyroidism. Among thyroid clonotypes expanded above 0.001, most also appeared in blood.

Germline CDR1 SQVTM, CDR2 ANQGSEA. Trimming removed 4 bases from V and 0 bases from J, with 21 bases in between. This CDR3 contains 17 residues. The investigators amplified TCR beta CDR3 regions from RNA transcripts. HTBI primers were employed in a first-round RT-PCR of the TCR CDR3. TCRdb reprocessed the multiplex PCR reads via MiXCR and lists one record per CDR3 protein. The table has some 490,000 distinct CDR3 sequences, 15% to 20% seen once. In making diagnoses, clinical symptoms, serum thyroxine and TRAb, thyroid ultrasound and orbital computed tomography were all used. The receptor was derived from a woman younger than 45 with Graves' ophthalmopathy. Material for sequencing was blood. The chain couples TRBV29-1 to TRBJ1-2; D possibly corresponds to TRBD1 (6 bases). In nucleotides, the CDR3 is TGCAGCGTTGGAGAAGGGGAAGGGGGTATAGCTAACTATGGCTACACCTTC. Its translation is CSVGEGEGGIANYGYTF.